This T cell receptor beta chain stems from a study of T cells in Graves' hyperthyroidism and ophthalmopathy (dated by TCRdb to between 2018 and 2020). Concerning the study at large: Peripheral blood was collected at initial diagnosis, before any treatment. To identify TCR V-J signatures that set the groups apart, the researchers used a discovery cohort of 100 or so patients, made up of around 42 with Graves' ophthalmopathy and 57 with stable Graves' hyperthyroidism. Whether ophthalmopathy could be predicted prospectively was tested in an independent validation cohort made up of approximately 19 hyperthyroidism patients plus 17 patients who later progressed to ophthalmopathy. The approximately 100 discovery patients were divided at random into training and test sets in a 7:3 ratio. Thyroid tissue and blood T-cell repertoires from roughly 6 Graves' hyperthyroidism patients were also compared in the study. After blood sampling, hyperthyroidism patients were treated with methimazole at a starting dose of 30 mg daily, and ophthalmopathy patients were treated with high-dose intravenous methylprednisolone. TCR Vbeta CDR3 sequencing of approximately 140 peripheral blood samples (under 45 ophthalmopathy, 75 or so hyperthyroidism and some 17 progressor patients) is reported in the paper.

Based on the germline V gene (reference sequence), the CDR1 and CDR2 sequences are LNHDA and SQIVND. Including cysteine and phenylalanine, the CDR3 has 15 amino acids. CDR3 DNA only is kept here, 45 bases in frame from base 1. Trimmed from V: 6 bases; trimmed from J: 3 bases; junction bases lacking a gene match: 7. Ten or more counts support this clonotype. Its antigen is still unknown. Within one base of it there is no much larger clone, and no base qualities were kept. Graves' hyperthyroidism was defined as stable when no progression to ophthalmopathy occurred over 18 months of follow-up. Hyperthyroidism patients were newly diagnosed, had a disease duration of under 2 months, and were aged 18 to 65 years. Any patient with an uncontrolled infection, another autoimmune disease, pregnancy or lactation was excluded. Diagnoses were established on the basis of clinical symptoms, serum thyroxine and TRAb, thyroid ultrasound, and orbital computed tomography. PBMCs were separated from around 9.1 ml of fresh peripheral blood using Ficoll-Paque density gradient centrifugation. Total RNA was extracted with Trizol reagent, and quality was checked on an Agilent 2100 Bioanalyzer.

Amplification of TCR beta CDR3 regions was carried out from RNA transcripts. For the first round of RT-PCR on the TCR CDR3, the HTBI primer set was used together with the Qiagen OneStep RT-PCR kit. A second multiplex PCR round built the libraries, followed by size selection and purification. Libraries were sequenced paired-end with 100 bp reads on an Illumina HiSeq2000. The authors' analysis ran thus. Raw data were processed with SOAPnuke, discarding reads with adapters, uncalled bases, mean Phred below 15, or no exact constant-primer or identifier match. High-quality paired reads were merged using COPE v1.2.5, and each unique nucleotide sequence was defined as a clonotype. MiTCR v1.1 was used to align clonotypes to the IMGT TRBV, TRBD and TRBJ reference segments. The analysis included only V-J combinations with a frequency above 0.0001, which together covered more than 99% of the repertoires. The TCS score was defined as F50 (clonal expansion) divided by E x V (chaos), with BLOSUM62-based TCRdist calculated between CDR3 peptides within each V-J. Welch's t-statistics and random forest reduced some 510 V-J features to 13, which were used in a naive Bayes classifier (R e1071). TCRdb reprocessing: public reads trimmed at Q25 with fastp, clones called with MiXCR, in-frame beta chains kept. A single entry per CDR3 protein holds the most common genes and DNA from its merged rows. Here the V and J calls rest on TCRdb's processing, not on the authors' analysis. The sample table holds 400,000 to 550,000 distinct CDR3 sequences, of which around 15% were seen once. The ten biggest clones cover around a sixth of the sample.

Results the study describes overall, beyond this receptor: No statistical method was used to set the sample size in advance, and investigators knew the group allocation. Most expanded thyroid clonotypes (frequency above 0.001) were also found in blood, which suggests that blood repertoires may mirror thyroid immune responses. Ophthalmopathy was separated from stable hyperthyroidism by a 13 V-J signature model, with over 85% sensitivity and about 84% specificity obtained in cross-validation and 80%/75% obtained in testing. In validation, the model predicted progression to ophthalmopathy with around 71% sensitivity and less than 80% specificity, a median of about six months before onset.

Specimen: blood. The source is a woman between 18 and 29 years old with Graves' hyperthyroidism. This chain joins TRBV19 to TRBJ1-1, and TRBD1 aligns with 10 junction nucleotides. The CDR3 protein sequence reads: CASRDQTGGHTEAFF. Here is the DNA: TGTGCCAGTAGAGACCAGACAGGGGGCCACACTGAAGCTTTCTTT. Extended through the reference TRBV19 and TRBJ1-1 proteins, this CDR3 yields the full variable domain: DGGITQSPKYLFRKEGQNVTLSCEQNLNHDAMYWYRQDPGQGLRLIYYSQIVNDFQKGDIAEGYSVSREKKESFPLTVTSAQKNPTAFYLCASRDQTGGHTEAFFGQGTRLTVV.